This T cell receptor beta chain was retrieved from a study of Ad26.COV2.S vaccination and SARS-CoV-2 variants. Assay used: immunoSEQ multiplex PCR; TCRdb lists only in-frame clones, some missing. Of around 340,000 clones in the sample, 88% were seen once. V shed 3 bases and J shed 5 bases, with 11 bases lying between them. CDR1 is SGDLS, CDR2 YYNGEE, per germline. This CDR3 is 13 amino acids long. The treatment was: around 19 received Ad26.COV2.S at low or high dose, single or two shots; roughly five received placebo; per-sample allocation not given. Day 63 after the first injection of vaccine or placebo was the sampling time.

This rearrangement joins TRBV9 to TRBJ2-5; D is uncertain. The sample was peripheral blood, taken in a trial of Ad26.COV2.S vaccine versus placebo. The receptor was isolated from a person aged 18-60 years who received the Ad26.COV2.S COVID-19 vaccine or a placebo. In nucleotides, the CDR3 is TGTGCCAGCAGCGGAGACTCTGGGGAGACCCAGTACTTC. It yields the protein CASSGDSGETQYF.